This passage covers 30 T cell receptor beta chains from one sample sequenced in a study of control samples from healthy donors and cancer patients. Repertoires were generated with immunoSEQ multiplex PCR, while TCRdb's copy carries only in-frame clones and drops some. Here the sample spans around 82,000 clones, about 91% being singletons. Sequencing was performed on blood. The receptors here all came from a man aged 45-60 years in good health.

The rearrangement joins TRBV9 to TRBJ1-1; no clear D. CDR3 length: 14 residues. V was trimmed by 1 base and J by 0 bases, leaving 7 bases between them. Per the germline V gene, CDR1 is SGDLS and CDR2 is YYNGEE. In nucleotides, the CDR3 is TGTGCCAGCAGCGTATACACGATGAACACTGAAGCTTTCTTT. Translation gives CASSVYTMNTEAFF.

As DNA, the CDR3 is TGTGCCAGCAGCGAACACAGAAGCTCCTACGAGCAGTACTTC. This encodes CASSEHRSSYEQYF. The V gene is TRBV2, the J gene TRBJ2-7, with no clear D. The V gene's germline CDR1 is SNHLY and CDR2 FYNNEI. The CDR3 runs to 14 residues. The germline V and J ends were trimmed by 6 bases and 0 bases, with 12 bases remaining between them.

This chain uses TRBV2 with TRBJ1-3; D is perhaps TRBD1 (6 bases). CDR1 and CDR2 (germline): SNHLY, FYNNEI. This CDR3 is built from 14 residues. The V gene lost 3 bases and the J gene lost 2 bases, with 8 bases spanning the gap. CDR3 residues: CASSENRAGNTIYF. CDR3 coding DNA: TGTGCCAGCAGTGAGAACAGGGCTGGAAACACCATATATTTT. The variable domain in full, completed from reference TRBV2 and TRBJ1-3, reads EPEVTQTPSHQVTQMGQEVILRCVPISNHLYFYWYRQILGQKVEFLVSFYNNEISEKSEIFDDQFSVERPDGSNFTLKIRSTKLEDSAMYFCASSENRAGNTIYFGEGSWLTVV.

The chain is built from TRBV5-1 and TRBJ2-2; 8 positions match TRBD1. CDR3 length: 19 residues. J lost 5 bases, V lost 2 bases, and 17 bases had no gene match. Germline V gene sequence: CDR1 SGHRS, CDR2 YFSETQ. This chain's CDR3 is CASSFGRDRRIDQTGELFF. Written as DNA, the CDR3 is TGCGCCAGCAGCTTCGGCAGGGACAGGAGGATAGACCAGACCGGGGAGCTGTTTTTT.

In regard to this clone: The junction departs from germline at one end; a sequencing error may be responsible. The gene calls are TRBV6-5 and TRBJ1-3; D is perhaps TRBD1 (6 bases). Looked up from germline, CDR1 is MNHEY and CDR2 is SVGAGI. The CDR3 is 14 residues long. DNA of the CDR3: TGTACCAGCAGTTACGTACAGGGTGCAAACACCATATATTTT. Residues: CTSSYVQGANTIYF.

This rearrangement joins TRBV7-2 to TRBJ1-6, with D unresolved. The germline V gene encodes CDR1 SGHTA and CDR2 FQGNSA. This CDR3 contains 16 residues. Trimming shortened V by 5 bases and J by 7 bases, and 18 bases separated the two germline ends. The CDR3 loop reads CASSGTGGLANSPLHF. In nucleotides, the CDR3 is TGTGCCAGCAGCGGTACGGGTGGCTTGGCGAATTCACCCCTCCACTTT.

In this sample, this clone turned up once. The chain has TRBV7-2 and TRBJ2-7; a weak D match, TRBD1 (5 bases). V lost 3 bases to trimming and J lost 2 bases, with 11 bases between them. CDR1 and CDR2 from the germline V gene are SGHTA and FQGNSA. The CDR3 runs 14 residues. CDR3 in DNA: TGTGCCAGCAGCTTGGACAATGGACCCTACGAGCAGTACTTC. This encodes CASSLDNGPYEQYF.

The V call is TRBV9, the J call TRBJ1-6; TRBD1 might be the D (5 bases). V was pared by 4 bases and J by 10 bases, with 18 bases between. The germline V gene has CDR1 SGDLS and CDR2 YYNGEE. The CDR3 length is 15 residues. In DNA form, the CDR3 reads TGTGCCAGCAGCCTCAGCAAGGGGTCCGGGTCACCCCTCCACTTT. Residues: CASSLSKGSGSPLHF.

The table lists this clone with a few counts. The chain is built from TRBV5-1 and TRBJ1-1; no clear D gene. CDR1 and CDR2 (germline): SGHRS, YFSETQ. The CDR3 runs 12 residues. The V gene lost 5 bases and the J gene lost 7 bases, with 12 bases spanning the gap. The CDR3 DNA reads TGCGCCAGCAGTGACACACAGTATGAAGCTTTCTTT. The encoded protein is CASSDTQYEAFF.

In nucleotides, the CDR3 is TGCGCCAGCAGCTTGACGGGGATGAACACTGAAGCTTTCTTT. It specifies CASSLTGMNTEAFF. The chain couples TRBV5-1 to TRBJ1-1; no reliable D call. Per germline, CDR1 SGHRS and CDR2 YFSETQ. V lost 1 base to trimming and J lost 0 bases, with 7 bases between them. The CDR3 consists of 14 residues.

In its sample, this clone was seen a few times. The chain uses TRBV7-6 and TRBJ2-7, with D hard to call. Germline loops: CDR1 SGHVS, CDR2 FNYEAQ. This CDR3 has 14 residues. Trimming stripped 1 base from V and 0 bases from J, with 7 bases between. The CDR3 sequence: CASSLGQNSYEQYF. As DNA, the CDR3 is TGTGCCAGCAGCTTAGGGCAGAACTCCTACGAGCAGTACTTC.

The V and J genes are TRBV7-2 and TRBJ1-2; D ambiguous. The germline V gene encodes CDR1 SGHTA and CDR2 FQGNSA. This CDR3 is 15 amino acids long. V lost 2 bases and J 1 base, leaving 11 bases between the germline ends. DNA of the CDR3: TGTGCCAGCAGCTTACTGGCCACCATTAACTATGGCTACACCTTC. The encoded protein is CASSLLATINYGYTF.

Only one count was recorded for this clone. This chain joins TRBV4-3 and TRBJ2-5, with TRBD2 matching 8 bases. The CDR3 contains 16 residues. The V and J ends lost 0 bases and 1 base, in that order; junction bases with no gene match: 4. Germline loops: CDR1 LGHNA, CDR2 YSLEER. The CDR3: CASSQETSGGQETQYF. DNA of the CDR3: TGCGCCAGCAGCCAAGAAACTAGCGGAGGCCAAGAGACCCAGTACTTC.

The DNA of the CDR3 is TGTGCCAGCGCCAATTACGGGGGGGCTAGTAATGAGCAGTTCTTC. Translation: CASANYGGASNEQFF. The chain has TRBV6-5 and TRBJ2-1, with 8 bases aligning to TRBD2. Losses at the gene ends were 8 bases for V and 7 bases for J; bases not matched to a gene: 13. The CDR3 is 15 residues long. The germline gives CDR1 MNHEY, CDR2 SVGAGI.

V is TRBV9 and J is TRBJ1-2; D might be TRBD1 (6 bases). V was cut by 4 bases and J by 4 bases, with 17 bases left in between. In germline, CDR1 is SGDLS, CDR2 YYNGEE. This CDR3 is 15 amino acids long. CDR3 DNA: TGTGCCAGCAGCCCGTCCGGAGGGGGGACCTATGGCTACACCTTC. Amino acids: CASSPSGGGTYGYTF.

The gene calls are TRBV30 and TRBJ1-2, with 7 bases fitting TRBD1. Germline lookup yields CDR1 GTSNPN and CDR2 SVGIG (reference sequence). V shed 0 bases, J shed 0 bases, and the junction held 4 bases outside the gene matches. The CDR3 spans 15 residues. The CDR3 spells CAWSVRGGPNYGYTF. The DNA of the CDR3 is TGTGCCTGGAGTGTACGAGGGGGCCCTAACTATGGCTACACCTTC.

The rearrangement links TRBV5-5 to TRBJ2-7; 7 bases are shared with TRBD1. The CDR3 contains 14 residues. V shed 2 bases and J 3 bases; nucleotides not matched to a gene: 5. The germline V gene has CDR1 SGHKS and CDR2 YYEKEE (reference sequence). The CDR3 DNA sequence: TGTGCCAGCAGCTTTCCCCACAGGGGCTACGAGCAGTACTTC. It yields the protein CASSFPHRGYEQYF.

The chain has TRBV20-1 and TRBJ2-7; a weak D match, TRBD2 (6 bases). Germline assignment: CDR1 DFQATT and CDR2 SNEGSKA (reference sequence). Trimming stripped 3 bases from V and 6 bases from J, with 6 bases between. This CDR3 contains 10 residues. The chain's CDR3 is CSARGGEQYF. The CDR3 coding sequence is TGCAGTGCTAGGGGGGGCGAGCAGTACTTC.

This chain links TRBV11-2 with TRBJ2-3; TRBD2 is a possible D gene (5 bases). Germline assignment: CDR1 SGHAT and CDR2 FQNNGV. Between the trimmed V and J ends, which lost 4 bases and 10 bases, there was a span of 21 bases. This CDR3 has 15 residues. CDR3 amino acids: CASSSRTPTRYAQYF. CDR3 nucleotides: TGTGCCAGCAGCTCCCGGACTCCTACAAGATACGCGCAGTATTTT.

The chain combines TRBV29-1 with TRBJ1-1; D possibly corresponds to TRBD1 (5 bases). The V and J ends lost 7 bases and 10 bases respectively, with 19 bases between them. Germline assignment: CDR1 SQVTM and CDR2 ANQGSEA. The CDR3 covers 12 residues. The CDR3 sequence: CSGYRGPAVAFF. Here the CDR3 DNA reads TGCAGCGGGTACCGGGGCCCTGCAGTAGCTTTCTTT.

The chain recombines TRBV29-1 with TRBJ1-2; 7 bases align to TRBD1. The trim removed 7 bases at V and 6 bases at J, leaving 5 bases unmatched. Germline-derived CDR1 and CDR2 are SQVTM and ANQGSEA. The CDR3 contains 11 residues. CDR3 nucleotides: TGCAGCGCCGGGACAGACAATGGCTACACCTTC. Its translation: CSAGTDNGYTF. Based on the CDR3 plus reference TRBV29-1 and TRBJ1-2, the full variable domain is SAVISQKPSRDICQRGTSLTIQCQVDSQVTMMFWYRQQPGQSLTLIATANQGSEATYESGFVIDKFPISRPNLTFSTLTVSNMSPEDSSIYLCSAGTDNGYTFGSGTRLTVV.

The rearrangement links TRBV15 to TRBJ1-5; D gene uncertain. This CDR3 comprises 14 residues. Germline V CDR1 and CDR2: LNHNV, YYDKDF (reference sequence). Deletions cut 1 base from V and 2 bases from J, with 6 bases between. The CDR3, as DNA: TGTGCCACCAGCAGAGTCAATCGCAATCAGCCCCAGCATTTT. Its protein product is CATSRVNRNQPQHF.

The genes are TRBV5-1 and TRBJ1-1; the D gene is possibly TRBD1 (5 bases). Germline V gene data show CDR1 as SGHRS and CDR2 as YFSETQ. This CDR3 spans 19 amino acids. V lost 1 base, J lost 2 bases, and 24 bases lay in between. CDR3 loop: CASSLRGREVPNSNTEAFF. The CDR3 DNA reads TGCGCCAGCAGCTTGCGGGGCAGGGAAGTCCCGAATTCAAACACTGAAGCTTTCTTT.

The chain employs TRBV5-1 and TRBJ2-7; TRBD1 agrees at 7 bases. J gave up 7 bases and V 2 bases, and 12 bases lay outside the gene matches. Germline CDR1 reads SGHRS; CDR2 reads YFSETQ. The CDR3 totals 15 residues. CDR3 protein: CASSFGTGVFGEQYF. The CDR3 DNA is TGCGCCAGCAGCTTCGGCACAGGGGTGTTCGGAGAGCAGTACTTC.

This clone was detected a few times. This chain connects TRBV11-3 to TRBJ2-1; 10 positions agree with TRBD2. The CDR3 sequence is 14 residues long. Germline assignment: CDR1 SGHNT and CDR2 YENEEA. The V and J ends lost 5 bases and 7 bases, in that order; junction bases with no gene match: 5. The CDR3 protein is CASSRSGGANEQFF. CDR3 DNA: TGTGCCAGCAGCCGAAGCGGGGGGGCAAATGAGCAGTTCTTC.

The chain employs TRBV24-1 and TRBJ1-2, with a tentative D call TRBD1 (5 bases). Germline CDR1 KGHDR, CDR2 SFDVKD. This CDR3 contains 14 residues. Trimming shortened V by 0 bases and J by 4 bases, and 8 bases separated the two germline ends. This CDR3 reads CATSDLDRLYGYTF. CDR3 coding DNA: TGTGCCACCAGTGATTTGGACAGACTCTATGGCTACACCTTC.

V gene TRBV5-1 combines with J gene TRBJ1-6, with D unclear. V was clipped by 3 bases and J by 4 bases, with 8 bases between them. This CDR3 contains 14 residues. CDR1 and CDR2 (germline): SGHRS, YFSETQ. CDR3 bases: TGCGCCAGCAGCTCGGAGGGATATAATTCACCCCTCCACTTT. Protein sequence: CASSSEGYNSPLHF.

The genes are TRBV7-2 and TRBJ1-5; D not certain. Looked up from germline, CDR1 is SGHTA and CDR2 is FQGNSA. The CDR3 loop spans 13 amino acids. The V gene lost 3 bases and the J gene lost 2 bases, with 5 bases spanning the gap. The CDR3 region has the DNA TGTGCCAGCAGCTTTCGGGGCAATCAGCCCCAGCATTTT. Protein sequence: CASSFRGNQPQHF.

The chain is built from TRBV2 and TRBJ2-2; 7 nucleotides match TRBD1. There are 15 residues in the CDR3. With V trimmed by 5 bases and J by 7 bases, 10 bases remained unmatched. Germline lookup yields CDR1 SNHLY and CDR2 FYNNEI. CDR3 nucleotides: TGTGCCAGCAGTTCCGGGACAGAGGGGTACGGGGAGCTGTTTTTT. Its translation is CASSSGTEGYGELFF.

The genes are TRBV5-1 and TRBJ2-1; TRBD1 might be the D (6 bases). In germline, CDR1 is SGHRS, CDR2 YFSETQ. This CDR3 comprises 12 residues. V shed 3 bases and J shed 12 bases, with 13 bases lying between them. The CDR3 sequence is CASSWGKGVQFF. In DNA form, the CDR3 reads TGCGCCAGCAGCTGGGGTAAGGGGGTGCAGTTCTTC. Full variable domain (remainder filled in from reference TRBV5-1 and TRBJ2-1): KAGVTQTPRYLIKTRGQQVTLSCSPISGHRSVSWYQQTPGQGLQFLFEYFSETQRNKGNFPGRFSGRQFSNSRSEMNVSTLELGDSALYLCASSWGKGVQFFGPGTRLTVL.